In this sample, the clone carrying this T cell receptor (beta chain) turned up many times. The antigen is unknown. This entry is derived from a study of T cells in Graves' hyperthyroidism and ophthalmopathy. General study findings and limits: Most clonotypes that expanded in the thyroid above 0.001 also showed up in blood.

The CDR3 loop spans 14 amino acids. Per germline, CDR1 LNHDA and CDR2 SQIVND (reference sequence). The V segment lost 6 bases and the J segment 8 bases; nucleotides outside the gene matches: 5. From RNA transcripts, TCR beta CDR3 regions were amplified. The TCR CDR3 was amplified in a first-round RT-PCR using the HTBI primer set. One entry per CDR3 protein, called by TCRdb with MiXCR from the multiplex PCR reads. Among 350,000 to 400,000 distinct CDR3 sequences listed, approximately 15% were seen once. The receptor comes from a woman aged 60-70 years with Graves' hyperthyroidism. Specimen: blood. This sequence joins TRBV19 and TRBJ2-6, with TRBD1 matching 9 bases. CDR3: CASSRTGVSNVLTF. The DNA of the CDR3 is TGTGCCAGTAGCAGGACAGGGGTATCCAACGTCCTGACTTTC. The entire variable domain, with the rest obtained from reference TRBV19 and TRBJ2-6, is as follows: DGGITQSPKYLFRKEGQNVTLSCEQNLNHDAMYWYRQDPGQGLRLIYYSQIVNDFQKGDIAEGYSVSREKKESFPLTVTSAQKNPTAFYLCASSRTGVSNVLTFGAGSRLTVL.